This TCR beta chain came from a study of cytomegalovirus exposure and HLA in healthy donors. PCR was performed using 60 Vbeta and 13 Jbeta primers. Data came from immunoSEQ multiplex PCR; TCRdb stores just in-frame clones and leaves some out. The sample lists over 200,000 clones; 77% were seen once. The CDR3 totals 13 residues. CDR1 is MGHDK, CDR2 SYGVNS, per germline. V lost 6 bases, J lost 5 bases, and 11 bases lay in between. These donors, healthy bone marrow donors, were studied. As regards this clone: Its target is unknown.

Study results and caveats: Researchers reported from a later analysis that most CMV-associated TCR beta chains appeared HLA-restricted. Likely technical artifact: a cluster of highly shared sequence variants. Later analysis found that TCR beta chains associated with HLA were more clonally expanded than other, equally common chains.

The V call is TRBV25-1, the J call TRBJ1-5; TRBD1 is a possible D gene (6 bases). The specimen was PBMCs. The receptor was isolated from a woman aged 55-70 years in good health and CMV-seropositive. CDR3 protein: CASRQGSHQPQHF. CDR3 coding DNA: TGTGCCAGCAGACAGGGATCCCATCAGCCCCAGCATTTT.